The 2 T cell receptor beta chains reported below all come from one sample, sequenced in a study of cytomegalovirus exposure and HLA in healthy donors. PCR was performed using 60 Vbeta and 13 Jbeta primers. Sequenced by immunoSEQ multiplex PCR; TCRdb stores in-frame clones only, minus some. The sample data list 150,000 to 250,000 clones. The sample was PBMCs. These receptor sequences come from a boy aged 5-17 years in good health and CMV-seronegative.

This chain's CDR3 is CASSLQGENYGYTF. The CDR3, as DNA: TGTGCCAGCAGCCTACAGGGGGAAAACTATGGCTACACCTTC. The V call is TRBV5-4, the J call TRBJ1-2; 8 bases fit TRBD1. This CDR3 spans 14 amino acids. J lost 2 bases, V lost 4 bases, and 4 bases had no gene match. From germline, CDR1 is SGHNT and CDR2 YYREEE (reference sequence).

DNA for the CDR3: TGCAGCGTTTCTGAAAAGGGCCAGAGGGACTATGGCTACACCTTC. Its protein product is CSVSEKGQRDYGYTF. The chain has TRBV29-1 and TRBJ1-2; no reliable D call. Germline lookup yields CDR1 SQVTM and CDR2 ANQGSEA. Trimming cost V 5 bases and J 3 bases, with 19 bases left between them. The CDR3 extends over 15 amino acids.